The 26 T cell receptor beta chains given below trace back to one sample, sequenced in a study of OX40 agonist ivuxolimab in advanced cancers. Assay used: immunoSEQ multiplex PCR; TCRdb lists only in-frame clones, some missing. This repertoire shows about 64,000 clones, around 80% found once; its top ten account for over 2%. Sequencing was performed on CD4+ or CD8+ T cells sorted from blood, taken in a trial of the OX40 agonist ivuxolimab. The receptor source for this set is an adult with an advanced solid tumor such as melanoma, head and neck, liver or kidney cancer.

This rearrangement joins TRBV4-1 to TRBJ2-5; D is ambiguous. Trimming removed 3 bases from V and 5 bases from J, with 13 bases in between. In germline, CDR1 is MGHRA, CDR2 YSYEKL. This CDR3 comprises 14 residues. The CDR3 region has the DNA TGCGCCAGCAGCCACCTTCTAGTTGGTGAGACCCAGTACTTC. This translates into CASSHLLVGETQYF.

Only one count was recorded for this clone. The chain links TRBV5-8 to TRBJ2-2; D unresolved. Trimming cost V 0 bases and J 4 bases, with 10 bases left between them. The CDR3 is 15 residues long. Per germline, CDR1 SGHTS and CDR2 YDEGEE. The CDR3 region is CASSLDVTSTGELFF. CDR3 nucleotide sequence: TGTGCCAGCAGCTTGGACGTCACTTCCACCGGGGAGCTGTTTTTT.

This chain connects TRBV7-9 to TRBJ2-5, with D possibly being TRBD1 or TRBD2 (6 bases each). The V end was cut by 2 bases, the J end by 2 bases, with 21 bases between. Germline values: CDR1 SEHNR, CDR2 FQNEAQ (reference sequence). The CDR3 totals 18 residues. CDR3 DNA sequence: TGTGCCAGCAGCTTAATTACGGGGGCCCTAAGGGTACAAGAGACCCAGTACTTC. Translated, it gives CASSLITGALRVQETQYF. Full variable domain (rest looked up from reference TRBV7-9 and TRBJ2-5): DTGVSQNPRHKITKRGQNVTFRCDPISEHNRLYWYRQTLGQGPEFLTYFQNEAQLEKSRLLSDRFSAERPKGSFSTLEIQRTEQGDSAMYLCASSLITGALRVQETQYFGPGTRLLVL.

This chain joins TRBV2 and TRBJ2-7; perhaps TRBD1 as D (6 bases). V was trimmed by 7 bases and J by 0 bases, leaving 10 bases between them. The CDR3 runs 13 residues. The V gene's germline CDR1 is SNHLY and CDR2 FYNNEI. CDR3 residues: CASNRDISYEQYF. The DNA of the CDR3 is TGTGCCAGCAACCGGGACATCTCCTACGAGCAGTACTTC.

This chain connects TRBV5-4 to TRBJ2-7; tentative D call: TRBD1 (5 bases). CDR1 and CDR2 from the germline V gene are SGHNT and YYREEE (reference sequence). V gave up 2 bases and J gave up 3 bases, with 9 bases separating them. There are 13 residues in the CDR3. In nucleotides, the CDR3 is TGTGCCAGCAGCTTACCAGGGAACTACGAGCAGTACTTC. Protein: CASSLPGNYEQYF.

The genes are TRBV10-1 and TRBJ2-3; D uncertain. This CDR3 is built from 12 residues. The V end was cut by 4 bases, the J end by 4 bases, with 6 bases between. CDR1 is WNHNN, CDR2 SYGVQD, per germline (reference sequence). In DNA form, the CDR3 reads TGCGCCAGCAGTGCGGCGGCAGATACGCAGTATTTT. It yields the protein CASSAAADTQYF.

The gene calls are TRBV6-1 and TRBJ1-1, with TRBD1 matching 8 bases. V was clipped by 4 bases and J by 0 bases; unmatched bases: 7. Looked up from germline, CDR1 is MNHNS and CDR2 is SASEGT. This CDR3 contains 16 residues. The chain's CDR3 is CASSGFPTGVNTEAFF. The CDR3 DNA sequence: TGTGCCAGCAGTGGATTCCCGACAGGGGTGAACACTGAAGCTTTCTTT.

The V call is TRBV6-6, the J call TRBJ2-7, with D perhaps TRBD1 (6 bases). The CDR3 is made up of 14 amino acids. The ends were cut back, 5 bases at V and 1 base at J, with 12 bases in the middle. CDR1 MNHNY and CDR2 SVGAGI come from the germline V gene (reference sequence). The CDR3 nucleotides are TGTGCCAGCAGTCGCCGGGACACGTCCTACGAGCAGTACTTC. It translates to CASSRRDTSYEQYF.

Written as DNA, the CDR3 is TGTGCCAGCAGCTCTGCTCCGGGACAGAACTACGAGCAGTACTTC. Its protein is CASSSAPGQNYEQYF. The chain carries TRBV11-2 and TRBJ2-7; 7 bases match TRBD1. Germline-derived CDR1 and CDR2 are SGHAT and FQNNGV. CDR3 length equals 15 residues. J was trimmed by 3 bases and V by 4 bases; bases with no gene match: 9.

This clone was observed a single time. The chain recombines TRBV11-3 with TRBJ1-2; D call uncertain. The V end was cut by 6 bases, the J end by 4 bases, with 12 bases between. The germline V gene encodes CDR1 SGHNT and CDR2 YENEEA. The CDR3 extends over 13 amino acids. The CDR3 protein is CASSPLRSYGYTF. The CDR3 bases are TGTGCCAGCAGTCCCCTCCGGTCCTATGGCTACACCTTC.

V usage is TRBV4-1 and J usage is TRBJ1-5; 10 nucleotides agree with TRBD1. V dropped 8 bases and J dropped 4; count of bases not matched to a gene: 2. Per the germline V gene, CDR1 is MGHRA and CDR2 is YSYEKL. CDR3 length: 13 residues. The CDR3 protein is CASGGQGNQPQHF. The DNA of the CDR3 is TGCGCCAGCGGGGGACAGGGGAATCAGCCCCAGCATTTT.

J is TRBJ1-1 and V is TRBV30; the D gene is possibly TRBD1 (5 bases). The V and J ends lost 3 bases and 0 bases respectively, with 8 bases between them. CDR3 size: 13 residues. Germline CDR1 reads GTSNPN; CDR2 reads SVGIG (reference sequence). CDR3 nucleotides: TGTGCCTGGAGGCCGGACATGAACACTGAAGCTTTCTTT. This encodes CAWRPDMNTEAFF.

The V call is TRBV6-1, the J call TRBJ2-1; 11 nucleotides agree with TRBD2. The CDR3 contains 15 residues. Germline CDR1 is MNHNS and CDR2 is SASEGT. V shed 7 bases, J shed 6 bases, and the junction held 8 bases outside the gene matches. DNA for the CDR3: TGTGCCAGCACCTTCATAGCGGGAGGGGGCAATGAGCAGTTCTTC. Translating gives CASTFIAGGGNEQFF.

The V gene is TRBV19, the J gene TRBJ1-5; no clear D. The germline V and J ends were trimmed by 6 bases and 2 bases, with 14 bases remaining between them. The germline gives CDR1 LNHDA, CDR2 SQIVND (reference sequence). The CDR3 loop spans 15 amino acids. The CDR3 here is CASRPRVLGNQPQHF. CDR3 nucleotide sequence: TGTGCCAGTAGGCCGAGGGTACTCGGCAATCAGCCCCAGCATTTT.

This chain links TRBV10-3 with TRBJ2-3; D call uncertain. V was pared by 0 bases and J by 2 bases, with 9 bases between. The CDR3 loop spans 15 amino acids. Germline V gene data show CDR1 as ENHRY and CDR2 as SYGVKD. The CDR3 DNA reads TGTGCCATCAGTGAGTCGCGGCTAAACACAGATACGCAGTATTTT. Amino acid sequence: CAISESRLNTDTQYF.

The chain recombines TRBV28 with TRBJ1-1; D is possibly TRBD1 (5 bases). The V end was cut by 1 base, the J end by 5 bases, with 11 bases between. Germline V lookup: CDR1 MDHEN, CDR2 SYDVKM. There are 14 residues in the CDR3. CDR3 sequence reads: CASSLSGGGTEAFF. CDR3 nucleotides: TGTGCCAGCAGTTTATCCGGGGGAGGGACTGAAGCTTTCTTT. Based on the CDR3 plus reference TRBV28 and TRBJ1-1, the full variable domain is DVKVTQSSRYLVKRTGEKVFLECVQDMDHENMFWYRQDPGLGLRLIYFSYDVKMKEKGDIPEGYSVSREKKERFSLILESASTNQTSMYLCASSLSGGGTEAFFGQGTRLTVV.

The rearrangement joins TRBV28 to TRBJ1-6, with D uncertain. Deletions cut 7 bases from V and 8 bases from J, with 12 bases between. The germline gives CDR1 MDHEN, CDR2 SYDVKM. This CDR3 is 13 amino acids long. CDR3 sequence reads: CASTTLRDSPLHF. For the CDR3, the DNA is TGTGCCAGCACCACCCTGAGGGATTCACCCCTCCACTTT. Combining the CDR3 with reference TRBV28 and TRBJ1-6 gives the whole variable domain DVKVTQSSRYLVKRTGEKVFLECVQDMDHENMFWYRQDPGLGLRLIYFSYDVKMKEKGDIPEGYSVSREKKERFSLILESASTNQTSMYLCASTTLRDSPLHFGNGTRLTVT.

This chain joins TRBV2 and TRBJ2-2; D might be TRBD2 (5 bases). V dropped 2 bases and J dropped 5 bases, with 6 bases sitting between them. The CDR3 loop spans 13 amino acids. Germline lookup yields CDR1 SNHLY and CDR2 FYNNEI. The CDR3 sequence is CASSETGTGELFF. The CDR3 nucleotides are TGTGCCAGCAGTGAAACGGGAACCGGGGAGCTGTTTTTT. The complete variable domain, with remaining parts taken from reference TRBV2 and TRBJ2-2, reads EPEVTQTPSHQVTQMGQEVILRCVPISNHLYFYWYRQILGQKVEFLVSFYNNEISEKSEIFDDQFSVERPDGSNFTLKIRSTKLEDSAMYFCASSETGTGELFFGEGSRLTVL.

The chain employs TRBV5-6 and TRBJ1-1; the D gene is possibly TRBD1 (5 bases). Germline CDR1 reads SGHDT; CDR2 reads YYEEEE. The CDR3 spans 13 residues. Trimming left V 0 bases short and J 12 bases short, with 15 bases between. The CDR3 sequence: CASSLGRKGRPFF. The CDR3 DNA follows: TGTGCCAGCAGCTTGGGCCGCAAGGGGCGACCTTTCTTT.

The chain has TRBV5-1 and TRBJ2-5, with TRBD1 matching over 9 bases. Unmatched junction bases numbered 1, after V lost 2 bases and J lost 5 bases. CDR1 is SGHRS and CDR2 is YFSETQ in the germline V gene. The CDR3 totals 13 residues. The CDR3 region is CASSFGTGETQYF. The CDR3 DNA is TGCGCCAGCAGCTTTGGGACAGGGGAGACCCAGTACTTC.

The chain recombines TRBV19 with TRBJ2-4; 7 nucleotides line up with TRBD2. The germline V gene has CDR1 LNHDA and CDR2 SQIVND (reference sequence). The V gene end was trimmed by 6 bases and the J gene end by 7 bases; junction bases not matched to a gene: 6. The CDR3 is 13 amino acids. CDR3 amino acids: CASSERGLNIQYF. The CDR3 DNA reads as TGTGCCAGTAGCGAGCGGGGTTTGAACATTCAGTACTTC.

The chain combines TRBV11-2 with TRBJ2-1; TRBD1 matches at 10 bases. V lost 6 bases to trimming and J lost 8 bases; unmatched junction nucleotides: 7. This CDR3 is built from 14 residues. CDR1 and CDR2 from the germline V gene are SGHAT and FQNNGV. The CDR3 reads CASSGTGDYDEQFF. The CDR3 DNA is TGTGCCAGCAGTGGGACAGGGGATTACGATGAGCAGTTCTTC.

The chain combines TRBV9 with TRBJ2-7, with D unresolved. Trimming removed 0 bases at V and 0 bases at J, with 7 bases between. Germline V lookup: CDR1 SGDLS, CDR2 YYNGEE. This CDR3 spans 14 amino acids. In DNA, the CDR3 is TGTGCCAGCAGCGTAGTGCCAGACTCCTACGAGCAGTACTTC. Translation gives CASSVVPDSYEQYF.

This chain joins TRBV7-2 and TRBJ2-1; 7 nucleotides align to TRBD2. The CDR3 is made up of 16 amino acids. Germline V lookup: CDR1 SGHTA, CDR2 FQGNSA. With 6 bases clipped from V and 0 bases from J, the junction kept 8 bases outside the gene matches. CDR3 DNA: TGTGCCAGCAGTTTGAGCGGGGCTTCCTCCTACAATGAGCAGTTCTTC. This translates into CASSLSGASSYNEQFF.

The gene calls are TRBV9 and TRBJ2-3, with 8 bases aligning to TRBD1. CDR1 is SGDLS, CDR2 YYNGEE, per germline. With V trimmed by 0 bases and J by 2 bases, 5 bases remained unmatched. The CDR3 totals 16 residues. CDR3 DNA: TGTGCCAGCAGCGTAGAGACAGGGGCCTACACAGATACGCAGTATTTT. The encoded protein is CASSVETGAYTDTQYF.

This sequence joins TRBV28 and TRBJ2-1; D is unclear. CDR3 length: 13 residues. Germline V gene lookup returns CDR1 MDHEN and CDR2 SYDVKM. V was trimmed by 10 bases and J by 8 bases, leaving 18 bases between them. CDR3 bases: TGTGCCATCCTGGCTAGGTGGGCCCATGAGCAGTTCTTC. Its protein product is CAILARWAHEQFF.